This T cell receptor (beta chain) emerged from a study of tumor and adjacent non-tumor tissue in lung cancer. CDR3 length: 14 amino acids. Germline CDR1 is SGHDT and CDR2 is YYEEEE. The template was RNA from unsorted bulk tissue. The normal lung tissue was taken more than 3 cm from the tumor edge. The library came from three nested PCR rounds adapted from ARM-PCR protocols. TCRdb redid the calling of the multiplex PCR reads with MiXCR, one entry per CDR3 protein. This sample yields approximately 79,000 distinct CDR3 sequences, of which less than 85% are seen a single time; under 50% belongs to the top ten. Concerning this clonotype: At one boundary the junction diverges from the germline segment, which might be a read error.

The clonotype originates from a man between 65 and 80 years old with non-small cell lung cancer. The source material was distant non-tumor lung tissue. V usage is TRBV5-6 and J usage is TRBJ2-7; D perhaps matches TRBD1 (5 bases). The chain's CDR3 is CASTWRQSSYEQHF. The CDR3 nucleotides are TGTGCCAGCACCTGGAGACAGAGCTCCTACGAGCAGCACTTC.